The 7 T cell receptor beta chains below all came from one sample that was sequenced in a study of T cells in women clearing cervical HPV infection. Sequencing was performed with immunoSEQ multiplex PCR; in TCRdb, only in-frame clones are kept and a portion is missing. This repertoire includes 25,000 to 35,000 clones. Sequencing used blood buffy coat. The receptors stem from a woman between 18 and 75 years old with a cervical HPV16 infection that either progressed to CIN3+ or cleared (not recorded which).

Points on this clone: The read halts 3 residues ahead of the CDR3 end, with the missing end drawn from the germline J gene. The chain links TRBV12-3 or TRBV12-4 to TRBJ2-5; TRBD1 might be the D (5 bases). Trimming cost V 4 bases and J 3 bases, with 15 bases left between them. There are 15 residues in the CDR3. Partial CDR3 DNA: TGTGCCAGCAGTTATACAAGCACAGGAAAAGAGACC. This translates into CASSYTSTGKET. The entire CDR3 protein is CASSYTSTGKETQYF.

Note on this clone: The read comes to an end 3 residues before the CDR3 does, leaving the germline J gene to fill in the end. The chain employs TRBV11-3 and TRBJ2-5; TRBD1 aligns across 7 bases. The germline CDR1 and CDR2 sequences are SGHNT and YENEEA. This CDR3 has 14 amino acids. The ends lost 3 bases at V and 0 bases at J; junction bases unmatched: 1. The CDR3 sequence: CASSFRGNQETQYF. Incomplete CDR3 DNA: TGTGCCAGCAGCTTCAGGGGGAACCAAGAGACC.

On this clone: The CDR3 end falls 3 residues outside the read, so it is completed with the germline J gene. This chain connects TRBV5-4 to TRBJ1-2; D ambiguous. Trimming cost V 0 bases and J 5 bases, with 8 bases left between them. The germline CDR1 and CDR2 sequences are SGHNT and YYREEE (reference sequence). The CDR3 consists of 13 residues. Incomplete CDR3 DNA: TGTGCCAGCAGCTTGGTGGCAGTGTATGGC. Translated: CASSLVAVYG. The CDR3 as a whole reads CASSLVAVYGYTF.

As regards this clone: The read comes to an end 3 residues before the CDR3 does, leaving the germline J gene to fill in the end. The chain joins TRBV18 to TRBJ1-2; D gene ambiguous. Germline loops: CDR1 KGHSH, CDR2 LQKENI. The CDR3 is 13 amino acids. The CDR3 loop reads CASSPPSTDTYTF. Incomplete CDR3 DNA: TGTGCCAGCTCACCACCAAGCACAGATACC.

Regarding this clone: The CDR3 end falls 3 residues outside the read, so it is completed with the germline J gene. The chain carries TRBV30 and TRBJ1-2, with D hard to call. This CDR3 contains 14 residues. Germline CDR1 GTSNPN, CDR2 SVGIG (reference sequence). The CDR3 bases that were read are TGTGCCTGTGTGGCGGGAGGTACCTACAATGAC. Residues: CACVAGGTYND. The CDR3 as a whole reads CACVAGGTYNDYTF. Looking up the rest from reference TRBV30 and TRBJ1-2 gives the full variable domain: SQTIHQWPATLVQPVGSPLSLECTVEGTSNPNLYWYRQAAGRGLQLLFYSVGIGQISSEVPQNLSASRPQDRQFILSSKKLLLSDSGFYLCACVAGGTYNDYTFGSGTRLTVV.

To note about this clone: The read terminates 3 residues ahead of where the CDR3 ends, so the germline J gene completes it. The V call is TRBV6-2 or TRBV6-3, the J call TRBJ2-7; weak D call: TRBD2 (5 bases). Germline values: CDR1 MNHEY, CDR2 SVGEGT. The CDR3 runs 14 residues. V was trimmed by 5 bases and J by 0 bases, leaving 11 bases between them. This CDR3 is CASSRSGSSYEQYF. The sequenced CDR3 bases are TGTGCCAGCAGTCGGAGCGGATCCTCCTACGAG.

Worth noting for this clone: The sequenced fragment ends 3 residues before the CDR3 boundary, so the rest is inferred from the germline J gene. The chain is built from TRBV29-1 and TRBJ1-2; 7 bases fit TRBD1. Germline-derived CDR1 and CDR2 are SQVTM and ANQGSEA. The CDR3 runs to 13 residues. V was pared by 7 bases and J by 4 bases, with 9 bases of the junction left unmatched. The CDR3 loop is CSGGPDRSYGYTF. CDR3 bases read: TGCAGCGGTGGACCGGACAGGTCCTATGGC. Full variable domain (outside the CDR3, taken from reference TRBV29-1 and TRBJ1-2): SAVISQKPSRDICQRGTSLTIQCQVDSQVTMMFWYRQQPGQSLTLIATANQGSEATYESGFVIDKFPISRPNLTFSTLTVSNMSPEDSSIYLCSGGPDRSYGYTFGSGTRLTVV.